Following are 14 T cell receptor beta chains from one sample sequenced in a study of blood T cells in healthy people across ages. The authors ran a second PCR of about 7 to 12 cycles using a sample-barcoded 5' primer and a J-beta primer mix. TCRdb re-called the 5' RACE reads through MiXCR, storing one row per CDR3 protein. The sample records 890,000 or so distinct CDR3 sequences, approximately 67% being singletons. The material sequenced was blood. The receptors here all came from a man aged 25-45 years in good health.

The chain links TRBV7-9 to TRBJ2-3, with 16 bases aligning to TRBD2. Germline-derived CDR1 and CDR2 are SEHNR and FQNEAQ (reference sequence). V shed 2 bases and J 1 base; nucleotides not matched to a gene: 9. This CDR3 spans 20 amino acids. CDR3 coding DNA: TGTGCCAGCAGCTTAAAGGGACTAGCGGGGGGGCCAGCCGGCACAGATACGCAGTATTTT. The encoded protein is CASSLKGLAGGPAGTDTQYF.

V is TRBV4-2 and J is TRBJ1-6; possibly TRBD1 for D (5 bases). The CDR3 covers 17 residues. V was cut by 0 bases and J by 11 bases, with 20 bases left in between. Per germline, CDR1 LGHNA and CDR2 YNFKEQ. This CDR3 reads CASSQDLRTSIEAPLHF. The DNA of the CDR3 is TGTGCCAGCAGCCAAGACCTACGGACATCGATCGAGGCACCCCTCCACTTT.

This clonotype was detected only a few times. V gene TRBV29-1 combines with J gene TRBJ2-7, with 9 bases fitting TRBD1. CDR1 SQVTM and CDR2 ANQGSEA come from the germline V gene. This CDR3 is 14 amino acids long. The trim removed 6 bases at V and 3 bases at J, leaving 9 bases unmatched. CDR3 bases: TGCAGCGTGATCACCGGGACAGGGCTCTACGAGCAGTACTTC. This translates into CSVITGTGLYEQYF.

The chain links TRBV28 to TRBJ2-4, with TRBD1 matching over 10 bases. The DNA end is a closer match to TRBJ2-7, so the J assignment may be wrong. The CDR3 is 15 amino acids. The germline V gene has CDR1 MDHEN and CDR2 SYDVKM. For the CDR3, the DNA is TGTGCCAGCAGCGGCCGGGACAGGGGAGTGTACGAGCAGTACTTC. Translating gives CASSGRDRGVYEQYF.

This clonotype was counted only a few times. The J gene is TRBJ2-7, the V gene TRBV18; D is possibly TRBD1 (5 bases). There are 15 residues in the CDR3. CDR1 is KGHSH and CDR2 is LQKENI in the germline V gene. V was shortened by 2 bases and J by 2 bases, with 13 bases between the two germline ends. The chain's CDR3 is CASSPAQGRTYEQYF. CDR3 nucleotides: TGTGCCAGCTCACCAGCGCAGGGAAGGACCTACGAGCAGTACTTC.

This clonotype was seen more than once but under ten times. The chain employs TRBV6-6 and TRBJ2-1, with D tentatively TRBD1 (5 bases). CDR1 MNHNY and CDR2 SVGAGI come from the germline V gene (reference sequence). This CDR3 is built from 16 residues. V was shortened by 0 bases and J by 0 bases, with 9 bases between the two germline ends. In DNA, the CDR3 is TGTGCCAGCAGTTACTCCAGCCAGGGCTCCTACAATGAGCAGTTCTTC. Translating gives CASSYSSQGSYNEQFF.

The chain links TRBV14 to TRBJ1-6; possible D gene TRBD1, 6 bases. This CDR3 is 16 amino acids long. Germline-derived CDR1 and CDR2 are SGHDN and FVKESK. Between the trimmed V and J ends, which lost 0 bases and 10 bases, there was a span of 16 bases. The CDR3 nucleotides read TGTGCCAGCAGCCAAGATTTTTGGGGGGCTGACTCACCCCTCCACTTT. Translating gives CASSQDFWGADSPLHF.

The genes are TRBV6-5 and TRBJ1-6; no firm D call. Per germline, CDR1 MNHEY and CDR2 SVGAGI. V was clipped by 2 bases and J by 7 bases, with 12 bases between them. The CDR3 consists of 15 residues. The CDR3: CASSYEALYNSPLHF. The CDR3 bases are TGTGCCAGCAGTTACGAAGCCCTATACAATTCACCCCTCCACTTT.

This clonotype appeared a few times. J is TRBJ2-7 and V is TRBV5-1, with 7 bases that match TRBD2. With V trimmed by 2 bases and J by 2 bases, 13 bases remained unmatched. CDR1 and CDR2 from the germline V gene are SGHRS and YFSETQ. This CDR3 comprises 17 residues. CDR3 in amino acids: CASSFRGGRGTTYEQYF. CDR3 nucleotide sequence: TGCGCCAGCAGCTTCCGCGGTGGGCGGGGGACCACCTACGAGCAGTACTTC.

There are a few counts of this clonotype. V and J are TRBV10-3 and TRBJ2-1, with 8 bases matching TRBD1. The CDR3 sequence is 15 residues long. Germline V gene sequence: CDR1 ENHRY, CDR2 SYGVKD. The J segment lost 6 bases and the V segment lost 6 bases, leaving 10 bases of the junction unmatched. The CDR3 region is CAIRQGQDIRNEQFF. The CDR3, as DNA: TGTGCCATCAGGCAGGGACAGGACATCCGCAATGAGCAGTTCTTC.

The rearrangement joins TRBV20-1 to TRBJ2-5; perhaps D is TRBD1 or TRBD2 (5 bases each). V was clipped by 6 bases and J by 11 bases, with 22 bases between them. CDR3 length: 13 amino acids. Germline CDR1 is DFQATT and CDR2 is SNEGSKA (reference sequence). DNA for the CDR3: TGCAGTGCGAGCCGGGACGTAAACAATGAGCAGTACTTC. Translating it yields CSASRDVNNEQYF.

The V call is TRBV9, the J call TRBJ1-2; D unresolved. Germline V gene data show CDR1 as SGDLS and CDR2 as YYNGEE. The CDR3 extends over 13 amino acids. Trimming removed 0 bases from V and 8 bases from J, with 11 bases in between. The CDR3 is CASSVAEPGGYTF. The DNA of the CDR3 is TGTGCCAGCAGCGTAGCGGAGCCGGGCGGCTACACCTTC.

The chain employs TRBV9 and TRBJ2-1; TRBD2 agrees at 10 bases. Germline lookup yields CDR1 SGDLS and CDR2 YYNGEE. The CDR3 extends over 15 amino acids. Losses at the gene ends were 3 bases for V and 5 bases for J; bases not matched to a gene: 5. CDR3 sequence (DNA): TGTGCCAGCAGCGAAATACTAGCGGGGAACAATGAGCAGTTCTTC. Its translation: CASSEILAGNNEQFF. Using reference TRBV9 and TRBJ2-1 for the parts outside the CDR3, the full variable domain is DSGVTQTPKHLITATGQRVTLRCSPRSGDLSVYWYQQSLDQGLQFLIQYYNGEERAKGNILERFSAQQFPDLHSELNLSSLELGDSALYFCASSEILAGNNEQFFGPGTRLTVL.

This clonotype has just a few counts. Relative to the germline gene, one junction end is altered; a read error may explain this. The CDR3 region is CSARGIATDTQYF. The DNA for the CDR3 is TGCAGTGCCAGAGGGATTGCGACAGATACGCAGTATTTT. The chain is built from TRBV20-1 and TRBJ2-3; D possibly corresponds to TRBD2 (5 bases). Germline V gene sequence: CDR1 DFQATT, CDR2 SNEGSKA (reference sequence). There are 13 residues in the CDR3.